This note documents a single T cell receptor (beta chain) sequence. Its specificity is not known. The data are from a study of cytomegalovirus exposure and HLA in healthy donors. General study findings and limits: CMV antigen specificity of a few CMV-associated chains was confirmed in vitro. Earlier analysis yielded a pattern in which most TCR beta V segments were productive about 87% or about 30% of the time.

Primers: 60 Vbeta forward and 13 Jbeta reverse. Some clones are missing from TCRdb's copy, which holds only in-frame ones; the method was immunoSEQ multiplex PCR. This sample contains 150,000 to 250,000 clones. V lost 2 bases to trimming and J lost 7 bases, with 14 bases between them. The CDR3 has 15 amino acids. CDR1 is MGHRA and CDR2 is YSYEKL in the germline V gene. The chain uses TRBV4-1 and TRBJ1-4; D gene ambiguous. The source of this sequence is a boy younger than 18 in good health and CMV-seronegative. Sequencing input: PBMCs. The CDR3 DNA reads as TGCGCCAGCAGCCAAACGTCTGGCGGAAGTGAAAAACTGTTTTTT. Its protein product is CASSQTSGGSEKLFF.